This TCR beta chain was found in a study of siplizumab effects on memory and regulatory T cells. Broader study findings: Sequences below about 10^-5 frequency were poorly captured, limiting mapping of alloreactive clones.

V lost 11 bases and J 3 bases, leaving 28 bases between the germline ends. The CDR3 has 17 amino acids. Germline lookup yields CDR1 SEHNR and CDR2 FQNEAQ (reference sequence). As for this clone: Its specificity is not known.

The assay covered approximately 10^5 TCR templates per sample. Clones were sequenced by immunoSEQ multiplex PCR, and TCRdb holds only the in-frame ones, with some missing. The data show 85,000 to 130,000 clones, about 91% seen once. This receptor was taken from a human donor in good health. V is TRBV7-9 and J is TRBJ1-2; D is unresolved. Sample: Tregs sorted from blood. CDR3 nucleotide sequence: TGTGCCTCCGACCGACTACCCGGGCCGCCTCCCTACTATGGCTACACCTTC. Protein: CASDRLPGPPPYYGYTF. Using reference TRBV7-9 and TRBJ1-2 for the parts outside the CDR3, the full variable domain is DTGVSQNPRHKITKRGQNVTFRCDPISEHNRLYWYRQTLGQGPEFLTYFQNEAQLEKSRLLSDRFSAERPKGSFSTLEIQRTEQGDSAMYLCASDRLPGPPPYYGYTFGSGTRLTVV.